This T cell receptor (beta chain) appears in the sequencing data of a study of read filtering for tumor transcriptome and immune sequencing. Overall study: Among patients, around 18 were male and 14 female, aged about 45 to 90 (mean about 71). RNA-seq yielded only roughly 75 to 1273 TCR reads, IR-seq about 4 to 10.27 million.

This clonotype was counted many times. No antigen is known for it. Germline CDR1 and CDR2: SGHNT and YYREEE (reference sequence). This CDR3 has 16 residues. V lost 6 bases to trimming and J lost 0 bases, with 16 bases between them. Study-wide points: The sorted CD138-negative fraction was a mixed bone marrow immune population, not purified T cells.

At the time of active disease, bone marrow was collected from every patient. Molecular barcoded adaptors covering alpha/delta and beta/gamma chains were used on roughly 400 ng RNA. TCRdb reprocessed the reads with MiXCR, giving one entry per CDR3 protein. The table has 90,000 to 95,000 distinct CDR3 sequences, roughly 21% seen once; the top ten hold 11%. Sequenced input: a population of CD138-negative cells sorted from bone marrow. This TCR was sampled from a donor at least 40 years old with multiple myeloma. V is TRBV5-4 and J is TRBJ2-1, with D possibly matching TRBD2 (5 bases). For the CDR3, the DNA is TGTGCCAGCACCTTTTCGTCGGGGTCCTCCTACAATGAGCAGTTCTTC. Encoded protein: CASTFSSGSSYNEQFF.